These 16 T cell receptor beta chains came from one sample sequenced in a study of regulatory T cells in long-lasting Graves disease (dated by TCRdb to about 2021). The meaning of the sample's time point label: newly diagnosed GD, antithyroid drugs for less than 3 months. RNA was extracted from PBMCs in TRIzol for both TCR sequencing and RNA sequencing. The method behind the library was multiplex PCR. The sample was run on an Illumina HiSeq 4000. iRepertoire HTBI primers and Arm-PCR amplification of CDR3 regions were used to construct TCR beta libraries. The public reads were quality trimmed at Q25 with fastp and then assembled into clones with MiXCR by TCRdb, keeping productive beta chains. Every CDR3 protein is listed once, alongside the most common genes and DNA of its rows. The sample table records hundreds of thousands of distinct CDR3 sequences; about 16% of these occur just once. Approximately 20% of the sample is taken by the ten largest.

In addition, the sample was reused for a study of T cells in Graves' hyperthyroidism and ophthalmopathy.

Specimen: peripheral blood mononuclear cells (PBMCs), collected at new diagnosis, from a patient treated with antithyroid drugs. Receptors originate from a woman aged 30 to 39 with Graves disease. Donor details come from another sample of the same person, matched by shared clones.

This clonotype was picked up a small number of times. The CDR3 sequence is CASSSNRVLTEQYF. In DNA form, the CDR3 reads TGTGCCAGCAGTTCCAACCGGGTCCTAACTGAACAGTACTTC. The chain is built from TRBV6-5 and TRBJ2-7; no firm D call. Germline CDR1 MNHEY, CDR2 SVGAGI. The CDR3 length is 14 residues. Trimming left V 4 bases short and J 10 bases short, with 20 bases between.

This clonotype has just a few counts. V usage is TRBV9 and J usage is TRBJ1-1; 7 bases are shared with TRBD1. This CDR3 region has 16 residues. The germline V gene has CDR1 SGDLS and CDR2 YYNGEE. J gave up 5 bases and V 8 bases, and 18 bases lay outside the gene matches. The CDR3 DNA follows: TGTGCCAGGGTGGTCCCGAGACAGGGCATTCGGACTGAAGCTTTCTTT. As protein: CARVVPRQGIRTEAFF.

This clonotype has a handful of counts. This chain uses TRBV18 with TRBJ2-7; 10 positions match TRBD2. Unmatched junction bases numbered 6, after V lost 1 base and J lost 0 bases. In germline, CDR1 is KGHSH, CDR2 LQKENI. This CDR3 region has 17 residues. This CDR3 reads CASSPRPSGRSSYEQYF. Written as DNA, the CDR3 is TGTGCCAGCTCACCACGTCCTAGCGGGAGAAGCTCCTACGAGCAGTACTTC.

This clonotype was seen repeatedly, ten times or more. The chain recombines TRBV11-2 with TRBJ1-4; D is ambiguous. CDR1 and CDR2 (germline): SGHAT, FQNNGV. The CDR3 spans 13 residues. V gave up 7 bases and J gave up 5 bases, with 11 bases separating them. The CDR3 sequence: CASTTPGNEKLFF. DNA for the CDR3: TGTGCCAGCACCACCCCGGGGAATGAAAAACTGTTTTTT.

The chain links TRBV28 to TRBJ2-5; the D gene is possibly TRBD2 (5 bases). Germline CDR1 reads MDHEN; CDR2 reads SYDVKM. Trimming took off 7 bases at V and 3 bases at J, with 12 bases between the two ends. CDR3 size: 13 residues. CDR3 in amino acids: CASTLPGEETQYF. As DNA, the CDR3 is TGTGCCAGCACCCTACCCGGGGAAGAGACCCAGTACTTC.

This clonotype was picked up a small number of times. V is TRBV5-4 and J is TRBJ1-1; D is possibly TRBD1 (6 bases). Germline V CDR1 and CDR2: SGHNT, YYREEE (reference sequence). With 4 bases removed from V and 0 bases from J, the gap between germline ends came to 13 bases. This CDR3 is built from 15 residues. CDR3 residues: CASSKPGQMNTEAFF. Here the CDR3 DNA reads TGTGCCAGCAGCAAGCCGGGACAAATGAACACTGAAGCTTTCTTT.

Ten or more counts support this clonotype. The rearrangement uses TRBV5-1 and TRBJ2-7; 8 nucleotides match TRBD1. This CDR3 has 14 residues. V trimming: 5 bases; J trimming: 3 bases; junction bases outside the gene matches: 7. Germline V gene sequence: CDR1 SGHRS, CDR2 YFSETQ. CDR3 DNA: TGCGCCAGCAGGCCTGGACAGGGACTCTACGAGCAGTACTTC. Translation gives CASRPGQGLYEQYF. Complete variable domain (other parts from reference TRBV5-1 and TRBJ2-7): KAGVTQTPRYLIKTRGQQVTLSCSPISGHRSVSWYQQTPGQGLQFLFEYFSETQRNKGNFPGRFSGRQFSNSRSEMNVSTLELGDSALYLCASRPGQGLYEQYFGPGTRLTVT.

At least ten counts were recorded for this clonotype. This chain joins TRBV24-1 and TRBJ2-5, with TRBD1 matching 9 bases. CDR3 length: 14 amino acids. Trimming removed 4 bases from V and 5 bases from J; junction bases left unmatched: 4. The V gene's germline CDR1 is KGHDR and CDR2 SFDVKD. This chain's CDR3 is CATSEWDREETQYF. The CDR3 DNA is TGTGCCACCAGTGAATGGGACAGGGAGGAGACCCAGTACTTC.

This clonotype was seen many times. The gene calls are TRBV7-2 and TRBJ2-7; 12 bases fit TRBD2. Germline V gene lookup returns CDR1 SGHTA and CDR2 FQGNSA. With V trimmed by 1 base and J by 5 bases, 6 bases remained unmatched. The CDR3 totals 16 residues. CDR3 sequence: CASSLGTSGVGNEQYF. The CDR3 DNA sequence: TGTGCCAGCAGCTTAGGGACTAGCGGGGTTGGTAACGAGCAGTACTTC.

This clonotype was counted a few times. The chain is built from TRBV10-3 and TRBJ2-3; D may be TRBD1 (5 bases). In germline, CDR1 is ENHRY, CDR2 SYGVKD. The CDR3 consists of 13 residues. The V end was cut by 8 bases, the J end by 4 bases, with 13 bases between. DNA of the CDR3: TGTGCCATCGGTCCAGGGATTCCAGATACGCAGTATTTT. Its protein is CAIGPGIPDTQYF.

In this sample, this clonotype turned up a few times. V is TRBV6-1 and J is TRBJ2-7; 9 bases fit TRBD1. V lost 5 bases to trimming and J lost 0 bases; unmatched junction nucleotides: 11. This CDR3 is built from 17 residues. The V gene's germline CDR1 is MNHNS and CDR2 SASEGT. The CDR3 nucleotides are TGTGCCAGCAGTCGCCTGGGGGGACAGGGAAGCTCCTACGAGCAGTACTTC. Its protein product is CASSRLGGQGSSYEQYF.

This clonotype was counted at least ten times. This rearrangement joins TRBV2 to TRBJ1-3; D is unresolved. This CDR3 comprises 11 residues. Germline CDR1 is SNHLY and CDR2 is FYNNEI. V lost 7 bases and J 6 bases, leaving 7 bases between the germline ends. The CDR3 loop is CASMSINTIYF. In DNA, the CDR3 is TGTGCCAGCATGTCCATAAACACCATATATTTT.

This clonotype was detected a few times. The V call is TRBV19, the J call TRBJ2-3, with D possibly being TRBD1 or TRBD2 (5 bases each). The germline V gene encodes CDR1 LNHDA and CDR2 SQIVND (reference sequence). CDR3 length: 13 amino acids. V shed 8 bases and J shed 2 bases, with 11 bases lying between them. As DNA, the CDR3 is TGTGCCAGTTCCGGGACCTTCACAGATACGCAGTATTTT. Protein: CASSGTFTDTQYF. The full variable domain, completed using reference TRBV19 and TRBJ2-3, is DGGITQSPKYLFRKEGQNVTLSCEQNLNHDAMYWYRQDPGQGLRLIYYSQIVNDFQKGDIAEGYSVSREKKESFPLTVTSAQKNPTAFYLCASSGTFTDTQYFGPGTRLTVL.

This clonotype was observed a few times. The chain couples TRBV9 to TRBJ1-4; tentatively, D is TRBD1 (6 bases). Germline CDR1 is SGDLS and CDR2 is YYNGEE. This CDR3 comprises 14 residues. V was cut by 0 bases and J by 8 bases, with 11 bases left in between. The CDR3 is CASSVDRAREKLFF. Here the CDR3 DNA reads TGTGCCAGCAGCGTAGACAGGGCGAGGGAAAAACTGTTTTTT.

This clonotype turned up a few times. The V and J genes are TRBV29-1 and TRBJ2-1, with D unclear. In germline, CDR1 is SQVTM, CDR2 ANQGSEA. This CDR3 spans 16 amino acids. Trimming left V 1 base short and J 0 bases short, with 13 bases between. As DNA, the CDR3 is TGCAGCGTTGAAGTGGACGATGCTAGCTCCTACAATGAGCAGTTCTTC. Its protein product is CSVEVDDASSYNEQFF.

This clonotype has a count of ten or more. V usage is TRBV7-2 and J usage is TRBJ2-7; D is ambiguous. Trimming removed 5 bases at V and 3 bases at J, with 14 bases between. The V gene's germline CDR1 is SGHTA and CDR2 FQGNSA. This CDR3 is 14 amino acids long. The CDR3 DNA is TGTGCCAGCAGCACCGGCCCCGACGACTACGAGCAGTACTTC. The encoded protein is CASSTGPDDYEQYF.